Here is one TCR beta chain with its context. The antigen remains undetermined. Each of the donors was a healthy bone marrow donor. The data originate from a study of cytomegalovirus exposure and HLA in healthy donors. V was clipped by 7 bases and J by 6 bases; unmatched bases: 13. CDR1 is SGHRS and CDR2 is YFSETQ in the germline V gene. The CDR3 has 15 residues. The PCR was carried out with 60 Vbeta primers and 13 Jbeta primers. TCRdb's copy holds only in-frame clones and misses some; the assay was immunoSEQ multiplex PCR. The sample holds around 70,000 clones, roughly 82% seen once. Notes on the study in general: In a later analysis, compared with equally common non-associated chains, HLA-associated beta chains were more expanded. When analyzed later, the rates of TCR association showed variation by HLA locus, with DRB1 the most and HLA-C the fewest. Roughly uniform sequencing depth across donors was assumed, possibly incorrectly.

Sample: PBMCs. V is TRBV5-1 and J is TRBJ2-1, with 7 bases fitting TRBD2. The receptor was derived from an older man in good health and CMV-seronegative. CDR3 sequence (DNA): TGCGCCAGCTTGGAGGTCGCGGGAGCTAGCAATGAGCAGTTCTTC. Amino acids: CASLEVAGASNEQFF. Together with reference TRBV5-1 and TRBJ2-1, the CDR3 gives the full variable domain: KAGVTQTPRYLIKTRGQQVTLSCSPISGHRSVSWYQQTPGQGLQFLFEYFSETQRNKGNFPGRFSGRQFSNSRSEMNVSTLELGDSALYLCASLEVAGASNEQFFGPGTRLTVL.